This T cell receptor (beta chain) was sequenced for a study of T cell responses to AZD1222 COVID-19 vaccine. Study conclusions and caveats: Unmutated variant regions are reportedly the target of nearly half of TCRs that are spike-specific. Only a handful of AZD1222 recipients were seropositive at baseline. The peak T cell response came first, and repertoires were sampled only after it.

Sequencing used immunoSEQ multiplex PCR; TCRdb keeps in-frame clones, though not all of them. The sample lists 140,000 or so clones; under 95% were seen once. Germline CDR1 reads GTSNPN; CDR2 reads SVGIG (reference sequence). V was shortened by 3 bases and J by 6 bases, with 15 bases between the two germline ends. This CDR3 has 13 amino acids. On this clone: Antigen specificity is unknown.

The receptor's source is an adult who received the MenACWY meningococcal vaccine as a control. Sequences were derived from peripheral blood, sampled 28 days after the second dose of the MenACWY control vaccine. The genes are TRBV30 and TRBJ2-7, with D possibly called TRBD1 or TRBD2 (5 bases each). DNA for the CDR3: TGTGCCTGGAGGGGGACCCGTCGGTCCGAGCAGTACTTC. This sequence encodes CAWRGTRRSEQYF.